This T cell receptor beta chain was sequenced for a study of T cells in women clearing cervical HPV infection. Germline V gene lookup returns CDR1 DFQATT and CDR2 SNEGSKA (reference sequence). The CDR3 spans 14 residues. V shed 2 bases and J 9 bases; nucleotides not matched to a gene: 7. As regards this clone: Its target is not known. The CDR3 end lies 3 residues beyond the end of the read and is filled in from the germline J gene.

Using immunoSEQ multiplex PCR, the repertoire was profiled, and TCRdb retains in-frame clones only, with some absent. The sample's table shows about 30,000 clones. Study results and limitations: Controls had more TRBV6-7 (0.16%) than cases (about 0.11%).

The sequence was collected from a woman aged 18-70 years with a cervical HPV16 infection that either progressed to CIN3+ or cleared (not recorded which). The chain couples TRBV20-1 to TRBJ1-6; 7 nucleotides align to TRBD1. The sample comprised blood buffy coat. The CDR3 DNA, read in part, is TGCAGTGCTAGAAGGGGGACAGTCTTTTCACCC. Amino acid sequence: CSARRGTVFSP. The full CDR3 is CSARRGTVFSPLHF.